A selection of T cell receptor beta chains follows, all from one sample in a study of CD8 T cells in ankylosing spondylitis. In TCRdb, the 5' RACE reads were re-called with MiXCR into one record per CDR3 protein. Of approximately 220,000 distinct CDR3 sequences in the sample, about 17% were seen once. Sample: blood, either unsorted or a sorted T cell fraction (not recorded which). These receptors were obtained from a male donor with ankylosing spondylitis. Both conserved end residues are part of each CDR3. Each record gives: D gene, J gene, CDR3 length, clone size, V gene, CDR3 protein, CDR3 DNA. The D gene is left open where the match is weak. Some rows have no size entry. The others give once, few or many, or a class for an expanded clone.

d_call: -; j_call: TRBJ2-1; cdr3_length: 14; clone_size: -; v_call: TRBV12-3/TRBV12-4; cdr3_aa: CASSSGKGWNEQFF; cdr3_nt: TGTGCCAGCAGCTCTGGAAAGGGGTGGAATGAGCAGTTCTTC
d_call: TRBD2; j_call: TRBJ2-7; cdr3_length: 11; clone_size: -; v_call: TRBV6-2/TRBV6-3; cdr3_aa: CASSLKREKYF; cdr3_nt: TGTGCCAGCAGTTTAAAGCGGGAGAAGTACTTC
d_call: TRBD1; j_call: TRBJ1-1; cdr3_length: 18; clone_size: -; v_call: TRBV27; cdr3_aa: CASSFFPEAGGRDTEAFF; cdr3_nt: TGTGCCAGCAGTTTTTTCCCTGAGGCAGGGGGAAGGGACACTGAAGCTTTCTTT
d_call: -; j_call: TRBJ1-6; cdr3_length: 14; clone_size: few; v_call: TRBV6-1; cdr3_aa: CASREQGYNSPLHF; cdr3_nt: TGTGCCAGCAGAGAACAGGGTTACAATTCACCCCTCCACTTT
d_call: -; j_call: TRBJ1-2; cdr3_length: 17; clone_size: many; v_call: TRBV3-1; cdr3_aa: CASSNSGTPTGYYGYTF; cdr3_nt: TGTGCCAGCAGCAACAGTGGGACGCCGACGGGGTACTATGGCTACACCTTC
d_call: -; j_call: TRBJ2-5; cdr3_length: 13; clone_size: -; v_call: TRBV27; cdr3_aa: CASSPGWEETQYF; cdr3_nt: TGTGCCAGCAGTCCGGGGTGGGAGGAGACCCAGTACTTC
d_call: -; j_call: TRBJ2-2; cdr3_length: 12; clone_size: few; v_call: TRBV30; cdr3_aa: CAWSGDTGELFF; cdr3_nt: TGTGCCTGGAGTGGGGACACCGGGGAGCTGTTTTTT
d_call: -; j_call: TRBJ1-1; cdr3_length: 17; clone_size: -; v_call: TRBV20-1; cdr3_aa: CSARDLIGGDMNTEAFF; cdr3_nt: TGCAGTGCTAGAGATTTAATCGGGGGGGATATGAACACTGAAGCTTTCTTT
d_call: TRBD2; j_call: TRBJ2-1; cdr3_length: 16; clone_size: many; v_call: TRBV12-3/TRBV12-4; cdr3_aa: CASSQELAGLHNEQFF; cdr3_nt: TGTGCCAGCAGTCAAGAACTAGCGGGGCTCCACAATGAGCAGTTCTTC
d_call: -; j_call: TRBJ2-7; cdr3_length: 14; clone_size: -; v_call: TRBV20-1; cdr3_aa: CSARDQSGLHEQYF; cdr3_nt: TGCAGTGCTAGAGATCAAAGCGGGCTCCACGAGCAGTACTTC
d_call: -; j_call: TRBJ2-3; cdr3_length: 19; clone_size: many; v_call: TRBV12-3/TRBV12-4; cdr3_aa: CASSFAEELNGRRTDTQYF; cdr3_nt: TGTGCCAGCAGTTTCGCCGAAGAGTTGAACGGGCGACGCACAGATACGCAGTATTTT
d_call: -; j_call: TRBJ2-5; cdr3_length: 14; clone_size: few; v_call: TRBV18; cdr3_aa: CASSPVVSGQTQYF; cdr3_nt: TGTGCCAGCTCACCGGTAGTATCGGGGCAGACCCAGTACTTC
d_call: TRBD2; j_call: TRBJ2-2; cdr3_length: 15; clone_size: few; v_call: TRBV4-1; cdr3_aa: CASRPAGGDVGELFF; cdr3_nt: TGCGCCAGCAGACCCGCCGGGGGGGATGTCGGGGAGCTGTTTTTT
d_call: -; j_call: TRBJ2-2; cdr3_length: 14; clone_size: -; v_call: TRBV6-5; cdr3_aa: CASSYEYLTGELFF; cdr3_nt: TGTGCCAGCAGTTATGAATACCTGACCGGGGAGCTGTTTTTT
d_call: -; j_call: TRBJ2-2; cdr3_length: 14; clone_size: -; v_call: TRBV10-1; cdr3_aa: CASSEHPYTGELFF; cdr3_nt: TGCGCCAGCAGTGAGCATCCGTACACCGGGGAGCTGTTTTTT
d_call: -; j_call: TRBJ2-5; cdr3_length: 15; clone_size: -; v_call: TRBV4-2; cdr3_aa: CASSQGRGEQETQYF; cdr3_nt: TGTGCCAGCAGCCAAGGTCGGGGCGAACAAGAGACCCAGTACTTC
d_call: -; j_call: TRBJ1-5; cdr3_length: 17; clone_size: -; v_call: TRBV7-2; cdr3_aa: CASAPGHGFYSNQPQHF; cdr3_nt: TGTGCCAGCGCCCCGGGACATGGCTTCTATAGCAATCAGCCCCAGCATTTT
d_call: -; j_call: TRBJ2-1; cdr3_length: 13; clone_size: few; v_call: TRBV9; cdr3_aa: CASSEDYTMEQFF; cdr3_nt: TGTGCCAGCAGCGAGGATTATACAATGGAGCAGTTCTTC
d_call: -; j_call: TRBJ2-3; cdr3_length: 13; clone_size: few; v_call: TRBV6-1; cdr3_aa: CASSPWGADTQYF; cdr3_nt: TGTGCCAGCAGTCCCTGGGGAGCAGATACGCAGTATTTT
d_call: -; j_call: TRBJ2-1; cdr3_length: 14; clone_size: many; v_call: TRBV12-3/TRBV12-4; cdr3_aa: CASSILDGYNEQFF; cdr3_nt: TGTGCCAGCAGTATCCTCGACGGGTACAATGAGCAGTTCTTC
d_call: -; j_call: TRBJ1-1; cdr3_length: 16; clone_size: few; v_call: TRBV6-5; cdr3_aa: CASSYSDPGQSTEAFF; cdr3_nt: TGTGCCAGCAGTTACTCCGACCCAGGCCAAAGCACTGAAGCTTTCTTT
d_call: -; j_call: TRBJ1-2; cdr3_length: 14; clone_size: many; v_call: TRBV6-1; cdr3_aa: CASSEQGGGYGYTF; cdr3_nt: TGTGCCAGCAGCGAACAGGGTGGTGGCTATGGCTACACCTTC
d_call: -; j_call: TRBJ2-3; cdr3_length: 14; clone_size: -; v_call: TRBV6-1; cdr3_aa: CASSPGPNTDTQYF; cdr3_nt: TGTGCCAGCAGTCCCGGACCGAACACAGATACGCAGTATTTT
d_call: TRBD2; j_call: TRBJ2-7; cdr3_length: 15; clone_size: few; v_call: TRBV7-6; cdr3_aa: CASSLSSGGGGEQYF; cdr3_nt: TGTGCCAGCAGCTTGTCTAGCGGGGGGGGAGGGGAGCAGTACTTC
d_call: TRBD2; j_call: TRBJ2-7; cdr3_length: 13; clone_size: -; v_call: TRBV12-3/TRBV12-4; cdr3_aa: CASRAGGPSATYF; cdr3_nt: TGTGCCAGCAGAGCGGGGGGCCCTTCGGCCACCTACTTC